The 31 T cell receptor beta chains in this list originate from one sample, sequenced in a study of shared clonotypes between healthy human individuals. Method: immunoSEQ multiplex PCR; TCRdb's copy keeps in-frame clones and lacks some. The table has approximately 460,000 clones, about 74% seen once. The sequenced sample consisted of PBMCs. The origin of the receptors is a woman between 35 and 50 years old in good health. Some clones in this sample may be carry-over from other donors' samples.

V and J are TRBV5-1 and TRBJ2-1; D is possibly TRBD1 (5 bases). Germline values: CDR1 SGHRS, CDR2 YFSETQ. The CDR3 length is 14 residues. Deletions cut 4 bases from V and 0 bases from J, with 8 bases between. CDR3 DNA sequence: TGCGCCAGCAGCCCCCAGGGCTCCTACAATGAGCAGTTCTTC. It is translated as CASSPQGSYNEQFF.

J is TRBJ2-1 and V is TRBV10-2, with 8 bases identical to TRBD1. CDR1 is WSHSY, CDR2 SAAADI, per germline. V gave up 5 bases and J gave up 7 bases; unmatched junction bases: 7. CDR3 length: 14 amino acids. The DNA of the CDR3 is TGCGCCAGCAGTACACGGACAGGGAAGAATGAGCAGTTCTTC. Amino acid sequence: CASSTRTGKNEQFF.

In DNA, the CDR3 is TGCGCCAGCAGCGGGACTAGTCGTTACGATGAGCAGTTCTTC. It yields the protein CASSGTSRYDEQFF. The chain combines TRBV5-1 with TRBJ2-1, with 8 bases matching TRBD2. The germline V gene has CDR1 SGHRS and CDR2 YFSETQ. The CDR3 is 14 residues long. V lost 4 bases, J lost 8 bases, and 8 bases stayed unmatched.

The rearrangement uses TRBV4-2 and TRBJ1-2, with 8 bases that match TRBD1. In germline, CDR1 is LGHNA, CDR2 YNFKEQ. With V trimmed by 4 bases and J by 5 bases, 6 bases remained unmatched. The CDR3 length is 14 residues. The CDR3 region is CASSPGQGGYGYTF. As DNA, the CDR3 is TGTGCCAGCAGCCCAGGACAGGGTGGATATGGCTACACCTTC.

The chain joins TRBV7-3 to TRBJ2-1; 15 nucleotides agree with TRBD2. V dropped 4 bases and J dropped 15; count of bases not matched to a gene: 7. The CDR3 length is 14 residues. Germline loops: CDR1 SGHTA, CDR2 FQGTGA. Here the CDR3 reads CASSSGLAGGGTFF. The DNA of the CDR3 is TGTGCCAGCAGCTCAGGACTAGCGGGAGGGGGTACGTTCTTC.

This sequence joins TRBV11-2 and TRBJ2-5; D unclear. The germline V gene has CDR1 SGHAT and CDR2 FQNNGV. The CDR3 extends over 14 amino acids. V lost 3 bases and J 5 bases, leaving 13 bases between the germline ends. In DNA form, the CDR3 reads TGTGCCAGCAGCTTTTCTAGAGCTGGGGAGACCCAGTACTTC. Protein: CASSFSRAGETQYF.

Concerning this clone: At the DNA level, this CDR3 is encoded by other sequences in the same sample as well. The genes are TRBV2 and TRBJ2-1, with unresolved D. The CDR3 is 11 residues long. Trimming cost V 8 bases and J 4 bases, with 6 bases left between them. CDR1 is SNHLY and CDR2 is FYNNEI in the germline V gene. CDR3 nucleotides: TGTGCCAGCTCTGGTTACAATGAGCAGTTCTTC. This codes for CASSGYNEQFF. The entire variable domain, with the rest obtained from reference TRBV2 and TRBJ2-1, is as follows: EPEVTQTPSHQVTQMGQEVILRCVPISNHLYFYWYRQILGQKVEFLVSFYNNEISEKSEIFDDQFSVERPDGSNFTLKIRSTKLEDSAMYFCASSGYNEQFFGPGTRLTVL.

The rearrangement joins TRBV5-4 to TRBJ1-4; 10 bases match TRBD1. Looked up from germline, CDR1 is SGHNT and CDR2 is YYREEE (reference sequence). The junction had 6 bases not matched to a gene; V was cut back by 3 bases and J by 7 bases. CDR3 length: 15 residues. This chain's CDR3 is CASSSRTGGGEKLFF. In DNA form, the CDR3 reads TGTGCCAGCAGCTCCAGGACAGGGGGAGGTGAAAAACTGTTTTTT. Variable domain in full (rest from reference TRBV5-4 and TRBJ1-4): ETGVTQSPTHLIKTRGQQVTLRCSSQSGHNTVSWYQQALGQGPQFIFQYYREEENGRGNFPPRFSGLQFPNYSSELNVNALELDDSALYLCASSSRTGGGEKLFFGSGTQLSVL.

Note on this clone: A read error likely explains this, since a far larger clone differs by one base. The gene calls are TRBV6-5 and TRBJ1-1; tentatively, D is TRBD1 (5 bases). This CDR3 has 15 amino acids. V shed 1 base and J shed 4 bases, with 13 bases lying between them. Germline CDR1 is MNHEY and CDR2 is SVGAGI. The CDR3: CASSYWGTTSTEAFF. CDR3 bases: TGTGCCAGCAGTTACTGGGGCACAACGAGCACTGAAGCTTTCTTT.

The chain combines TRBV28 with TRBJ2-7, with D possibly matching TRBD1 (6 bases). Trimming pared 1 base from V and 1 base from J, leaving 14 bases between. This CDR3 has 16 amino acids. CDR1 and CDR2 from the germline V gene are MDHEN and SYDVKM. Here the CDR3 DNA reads TGTGCCAGCAGTTTATTTACGCAGGGGCCATCCTACGAGCAGTACTTC. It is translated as CASSLFTQGPSYEQYF.

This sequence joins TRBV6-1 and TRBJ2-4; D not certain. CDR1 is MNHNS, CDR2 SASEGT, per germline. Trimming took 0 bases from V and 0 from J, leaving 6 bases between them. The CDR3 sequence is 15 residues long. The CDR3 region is CASSEARIAKNIQYF. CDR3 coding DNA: TGTGCCAGCAGTGAAGCAAGGATAGCCAAAAACATTCAGTACTTC.

The CDR3 region has the DNA TGCGCCAGCAGCCAAGAAGGACTAGCGGGAGAGGGGGAGACCCAGTACTTC. Residues: CASSQEGLAGEGETQYF. V usage is TRBV4-1 and J usage is TRBJ2-5; 13 nucleotides agree with TRBD2. This CDR3 contains 17 residues. J was trimmed by 5 bases and V by 0 bases; bases with no gene match: 6. Germline CDR1 reads MGHRA; CDR2 reads YSYEKL.

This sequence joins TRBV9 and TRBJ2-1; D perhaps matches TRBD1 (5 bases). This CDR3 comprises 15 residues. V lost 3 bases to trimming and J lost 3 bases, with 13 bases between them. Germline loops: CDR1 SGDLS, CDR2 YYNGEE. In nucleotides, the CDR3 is TGTGCCAGCAGCGACGACAGAAAGAACTACAATGAGCAGTTCTTC. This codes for CASSDDRKNYNEQFF.

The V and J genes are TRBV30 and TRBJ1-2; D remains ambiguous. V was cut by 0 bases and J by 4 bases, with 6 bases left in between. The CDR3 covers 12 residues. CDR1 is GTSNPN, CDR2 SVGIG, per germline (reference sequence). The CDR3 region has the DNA TGTGCCTGGAGTGTAGCCTTCTATGGCTACACCTTC. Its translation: CAWSVAFYGYTF.

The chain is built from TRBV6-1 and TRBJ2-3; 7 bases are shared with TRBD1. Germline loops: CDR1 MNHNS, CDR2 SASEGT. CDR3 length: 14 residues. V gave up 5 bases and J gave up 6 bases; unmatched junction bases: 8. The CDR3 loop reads CASSSAAGGDTQYF. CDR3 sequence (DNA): TGTGCCAGCAGTAGCGCAGCAGGGGGTGATACGCAGTATTTT.

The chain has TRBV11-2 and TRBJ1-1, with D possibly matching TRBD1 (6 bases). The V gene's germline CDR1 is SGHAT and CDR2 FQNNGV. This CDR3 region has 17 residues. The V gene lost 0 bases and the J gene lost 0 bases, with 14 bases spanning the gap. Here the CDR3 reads CASSLDLQGRLNTEAFF. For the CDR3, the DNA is TGTGCCAGCAGCTTAGATCTCCAGGGGCGGTTGAACACTGAAGCTTTCTTT. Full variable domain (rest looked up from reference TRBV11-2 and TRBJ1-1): EAGVAQSPRYKIIEKRQSVAFWCNPISGHATLYWYQQILGQGPKLLIQFQNNGVVDDSQLPKDRFSAERLKGVDSTLKIQPAKLEDSAVYLCASSLDLQGRLNTEAFFGQGTRLTVV.

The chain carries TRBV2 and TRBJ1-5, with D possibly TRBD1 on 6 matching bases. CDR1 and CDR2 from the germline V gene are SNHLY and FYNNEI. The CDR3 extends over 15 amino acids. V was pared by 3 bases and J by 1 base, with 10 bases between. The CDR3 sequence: CASSDQDRSNQPQHF. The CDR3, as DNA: TGTGCCAGCAGTGACCAGGACAGAAGCAATCAGCCCCAGCATTTT.

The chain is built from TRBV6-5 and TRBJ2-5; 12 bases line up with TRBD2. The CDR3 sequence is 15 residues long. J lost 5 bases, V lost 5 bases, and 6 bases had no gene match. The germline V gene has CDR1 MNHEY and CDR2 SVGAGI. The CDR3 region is CASSPSGRGRETQYF. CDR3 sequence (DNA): TGTGCCAGCAGTCCTAGCGGGAGGGGAAGGGAGACCCAGTACTTC.

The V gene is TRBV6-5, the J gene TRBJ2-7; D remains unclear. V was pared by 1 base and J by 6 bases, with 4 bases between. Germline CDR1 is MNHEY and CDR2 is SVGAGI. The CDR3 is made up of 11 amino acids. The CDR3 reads CASSYWGEQYF. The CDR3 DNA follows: TGTGCCAGCAGTTACTGGGGCGAGCAGTACTTC.

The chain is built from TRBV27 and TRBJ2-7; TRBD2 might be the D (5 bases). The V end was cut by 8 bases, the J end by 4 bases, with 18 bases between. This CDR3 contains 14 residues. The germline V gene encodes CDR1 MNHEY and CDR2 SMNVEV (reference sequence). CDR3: CASAPGYTSYEQYF. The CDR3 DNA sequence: TGTGCCAGCGCCCCGGGGTACACATCGTACGAGCAGTACTTC.

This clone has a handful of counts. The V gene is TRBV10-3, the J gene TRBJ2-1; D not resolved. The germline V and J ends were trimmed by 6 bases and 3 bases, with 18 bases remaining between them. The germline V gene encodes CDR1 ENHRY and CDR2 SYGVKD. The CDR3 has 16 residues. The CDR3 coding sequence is TGTGCCATCAGCTCCCAAGCTTCTCGCTACTACAATGAGCAGTTCTTC. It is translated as CAISSQASRYYNEQFF.

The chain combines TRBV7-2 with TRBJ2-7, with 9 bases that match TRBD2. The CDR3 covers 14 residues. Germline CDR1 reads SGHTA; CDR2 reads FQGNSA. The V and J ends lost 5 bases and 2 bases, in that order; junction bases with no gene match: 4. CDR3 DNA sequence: TGTGCCAGCAGCCCGACTAGCGGCCCCTACGAGCAGTACTTC. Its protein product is CASSPTSGPYEQYF.

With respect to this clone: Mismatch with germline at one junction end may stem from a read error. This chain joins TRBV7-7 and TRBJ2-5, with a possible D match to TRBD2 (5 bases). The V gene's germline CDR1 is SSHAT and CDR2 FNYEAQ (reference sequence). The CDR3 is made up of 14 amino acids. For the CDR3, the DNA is TGTGCTAGCAGCTTAACGGGGAGAGGAGAGACCCAGTACTTC. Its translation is CASSLTGRGETQYF.

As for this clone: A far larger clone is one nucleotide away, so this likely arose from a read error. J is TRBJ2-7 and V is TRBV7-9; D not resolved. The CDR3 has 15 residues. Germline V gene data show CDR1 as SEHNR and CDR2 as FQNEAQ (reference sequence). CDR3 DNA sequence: TGTGCCAGCAGCTTAGCTTCCGGGCCTATTTACGGGCAGTACTTC. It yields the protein CASSLASGPIYGQYF.

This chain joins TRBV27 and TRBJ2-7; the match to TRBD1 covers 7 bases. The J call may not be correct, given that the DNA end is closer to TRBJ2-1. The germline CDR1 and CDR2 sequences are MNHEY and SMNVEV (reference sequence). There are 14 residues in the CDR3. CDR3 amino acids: CASSLPGQRNEQFF. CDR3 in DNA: TGTGCCAGCAGTTTACCGGGACAGAGGAATGAGCAGTTCTTC.

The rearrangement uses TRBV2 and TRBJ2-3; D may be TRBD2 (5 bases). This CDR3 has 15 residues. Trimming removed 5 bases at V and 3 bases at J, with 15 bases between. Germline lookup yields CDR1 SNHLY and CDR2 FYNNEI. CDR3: CASSKRERPTDTQYF. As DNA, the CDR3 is TGTGCCAGCAGTAAACGGGAAAGACCTACAGATACGCAGTATTTT.

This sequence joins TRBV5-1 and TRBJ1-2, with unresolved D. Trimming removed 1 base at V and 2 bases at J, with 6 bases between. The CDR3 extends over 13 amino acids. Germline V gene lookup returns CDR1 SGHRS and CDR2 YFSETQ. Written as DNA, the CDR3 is TGCGCCAGCAGCTTGTGGGAGAACTATGGCTACACCTTC. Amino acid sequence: CASSLWENYGYTF.

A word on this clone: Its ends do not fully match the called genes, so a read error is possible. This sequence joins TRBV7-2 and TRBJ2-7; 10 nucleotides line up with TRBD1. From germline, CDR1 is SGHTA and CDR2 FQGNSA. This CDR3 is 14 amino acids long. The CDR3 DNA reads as TGTGCCGGCAGCATTCTGACAGGGGGCTACGGGCAGTACTTC. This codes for CAGSILTGGYGQYF.

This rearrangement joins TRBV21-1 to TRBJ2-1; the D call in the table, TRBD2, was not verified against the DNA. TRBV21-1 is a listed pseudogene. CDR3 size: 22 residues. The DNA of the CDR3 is TGTGCCAGCAGCCTCAAACATGAGGGGGAGGGGACTAGCGGGAGATGGTACAATGAGCAGTTCTTC. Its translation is CASSLKHEGEGTSGRWYNEQFF.

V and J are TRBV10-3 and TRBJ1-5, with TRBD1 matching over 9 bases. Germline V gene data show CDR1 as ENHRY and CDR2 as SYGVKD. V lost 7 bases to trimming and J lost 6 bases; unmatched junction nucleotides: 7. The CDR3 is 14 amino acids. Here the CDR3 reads CAITPDRGGQPQHF. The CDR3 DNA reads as TGTGCCATCACCCCGGACAGGGGTGGTCAGCCCCAGCATTTT.

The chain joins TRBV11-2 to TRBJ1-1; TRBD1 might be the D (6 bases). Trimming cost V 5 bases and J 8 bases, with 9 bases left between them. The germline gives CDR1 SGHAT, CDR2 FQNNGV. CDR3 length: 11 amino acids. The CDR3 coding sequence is TGTGCCAGCAGCGCTGGACAGGAAGCTTTCTTT. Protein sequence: CASSAGQEAFF.